The source of this T cell receptor beta chain is a study of OX40 agonist ivuxolimab in advanced cancers. Notes on the study in general: More expanded clones were found, on average, in CD8+ than in CD4+ T cells.

Profiling relied on immunoSEQ multiplex PCR, and the TCRdb table lists in-frame clones only, not all of them. This sample yields 75,000 to 80,000 clones, of which more than 65% are seen a single time; 4.6% belongs to the top ten. CDR3 size: 14 residues. After removal of 2 bases from V and 4 bases from J, the junction contained 4 bases not matched to a gene. Germline lookup yields CDR1 LNHNV and CDR2 YYDKDF (reference sequence). On this clone: The antigen remains undetermined.

The chain uses TRBV15 and TRBJ1-1; TRBD1 matches 7 bases. The TCR originated in an adult with an advanced solid tumor such as melanoma, head and neck, liver or kidney cancer. Sequenced material: CD4+ or CD8+ T cells sorted from blood, taken in a trial of the OX40 agonist ivuxolimab. The CDR3 DNA reads TGTGCCACCAGCAGAAGCAACAGGGGCACTGAAGCTTTCTTT. This gives the protein CATSRSNRGTEAFF.